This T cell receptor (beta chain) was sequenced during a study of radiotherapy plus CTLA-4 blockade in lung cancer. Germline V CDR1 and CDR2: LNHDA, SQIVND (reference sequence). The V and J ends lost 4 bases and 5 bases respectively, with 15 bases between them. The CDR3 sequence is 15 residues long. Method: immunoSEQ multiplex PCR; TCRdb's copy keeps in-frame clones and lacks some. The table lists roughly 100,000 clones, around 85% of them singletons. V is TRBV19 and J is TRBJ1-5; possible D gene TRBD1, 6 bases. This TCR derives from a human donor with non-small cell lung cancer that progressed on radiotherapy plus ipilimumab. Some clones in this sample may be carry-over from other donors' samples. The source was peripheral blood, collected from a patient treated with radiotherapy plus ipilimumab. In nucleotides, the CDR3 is TGTGCCAGTAGTAGGGTCGGGGGCTCAGATCAGCCCCAGCATTTT. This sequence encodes CASSRVGGSDQPQHF.